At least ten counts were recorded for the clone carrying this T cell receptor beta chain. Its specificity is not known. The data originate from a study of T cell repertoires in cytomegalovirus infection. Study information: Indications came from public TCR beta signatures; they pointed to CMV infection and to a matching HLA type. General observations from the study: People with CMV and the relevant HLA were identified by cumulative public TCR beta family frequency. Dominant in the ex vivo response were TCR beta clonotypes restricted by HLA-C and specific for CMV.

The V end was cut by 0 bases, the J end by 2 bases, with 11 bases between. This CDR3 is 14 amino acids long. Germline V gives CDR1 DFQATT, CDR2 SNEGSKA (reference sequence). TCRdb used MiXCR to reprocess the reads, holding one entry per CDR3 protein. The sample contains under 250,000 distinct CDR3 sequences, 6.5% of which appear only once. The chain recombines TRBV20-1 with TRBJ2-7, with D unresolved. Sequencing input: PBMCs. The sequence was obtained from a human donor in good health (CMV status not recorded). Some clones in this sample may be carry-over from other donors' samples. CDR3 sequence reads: CSARDLLPPYEQYF. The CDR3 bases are TGCAGTGCTAGAGATCTACTTCCCCCCTACGAGCAGTACTTC.